The clone carrying this TCR beta chain was detected a few times. The sample is drawn from a study of blood T cell repertoires in COVID-19. The overall study: Sample material is recorded as cDNA or gDNA derived from T cells, B-cell-depleted T cells, or PBMCs.

Trimming shortened V by 3 bases and J by 5 bases, and 10 bases separated the two germline ends. Germline V gives CDR1 LNHNV, CDR2 YYDKDF (reference sequence). There are 13 residues in the CDR3. How the authors handled the data: Amplification with reference gene primers provided the estimates of nucleated cell counts. Clones were sequenced by immunoSEQ multiplex PCR, and TCRdb holds only the in-frame ones, with some missing. V and J calls plus clone size are reproduced from that table; the DNA served to infer D and trimming. Of just under 250,000 clones in the sample, approximately 83% are singletons; the top ten hold about 3%.

Sequencing used peripheral blood. The receptor comes from a young woman who had recovered from COVID-19. The chain carries TRBV15 and TRBJ1-2; D uncertain. The CDR3 is CATSSSQAYGYTF. The CDR3 DNA sequence: TGTGCCACCAGCAGCAGCCAGGCTTATGGCTACACCTTC.